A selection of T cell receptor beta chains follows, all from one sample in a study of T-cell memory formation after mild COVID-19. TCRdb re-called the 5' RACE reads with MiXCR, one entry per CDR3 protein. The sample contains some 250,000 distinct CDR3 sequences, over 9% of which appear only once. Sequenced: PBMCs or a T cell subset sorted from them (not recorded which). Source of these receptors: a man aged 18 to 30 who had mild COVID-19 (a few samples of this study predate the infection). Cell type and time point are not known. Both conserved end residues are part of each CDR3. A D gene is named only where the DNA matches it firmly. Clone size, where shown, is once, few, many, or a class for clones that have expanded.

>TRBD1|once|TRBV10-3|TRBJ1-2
CAINQGGLGYTF
TGTGCCATCAACCAGGGGGGGCTGGGCTACACCTTC
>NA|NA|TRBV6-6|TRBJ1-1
CARSRDIEGAFF
TGTGCCAGATCCAGGGACATCGAGGGAGCTTTCTTT
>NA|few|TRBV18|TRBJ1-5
CASSPRTTGNQPQHF
TGTGCCAGCTCACCACGAACTACAGGCAATCAGCCCCAGCATTTT
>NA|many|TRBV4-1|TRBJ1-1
CASSQGRHTNTEAFF
TGCGCCAGCAGCCAAGGGCGACATACGAACACTGAAGCTTTCTTT
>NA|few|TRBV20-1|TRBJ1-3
CSARGLLRGNTIYF
TGCAGTGCTCGTGGGCTGCTTCGGGGAAACACCATATATTTT
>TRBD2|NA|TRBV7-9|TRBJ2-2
CASSPRLAGGRNTGELFF
TGTGCCAGCAGCCCGCGACTAGCGGGGGGGAGAAACACCGGGGAGCTGTTTTTT
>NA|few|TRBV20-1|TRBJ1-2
CSATSGDNYGYTF
TGCAGTGCTACCTCGGGCGATAACTATGGCTACACCTTC
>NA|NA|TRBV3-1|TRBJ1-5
CASSQTGGYSNQPQHF
TGTGCCAGCAGCCAAACAGGCGGATATAGCAATCAGCCCCAGCATTTT
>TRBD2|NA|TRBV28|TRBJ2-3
CASSSGRGDTQYF
TGTGCCAGCAGTTCCGGGAGGGGAGATACGCAGTATTTT
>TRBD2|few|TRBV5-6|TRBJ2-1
CASSPLSGGANNEQFF
TGTGCCAGCAGCCCACTTAGCGGGGGGGCTAACAATGAGCAGTTCTTC
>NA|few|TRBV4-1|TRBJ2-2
CASSTRIEGGWSYGELFF
TGCGCCAGCAGCACCCGAATCGAGGGGGGTTGGAGTTACGGGGAGCTGTTTTTT
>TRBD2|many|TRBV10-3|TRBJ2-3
CAISGPPSGRRTDTQYF
TGTGCCATCAGTGGGCCTCCTAGCGGGAGGAGGACAGATACGCAGTATTTT
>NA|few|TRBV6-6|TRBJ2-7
CASSRATGSYEQYF
TGTGCCAGCAGTCGAGCGACAGGCTCCTACGAGCAGTACTTC
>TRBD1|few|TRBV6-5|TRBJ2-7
CASSRPGTGRYEQYF
TGTGCCAGCAGTAGACCTGGGACAGGCCGCTACGAGCAGTACTTC
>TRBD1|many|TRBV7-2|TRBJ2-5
CASSKGQGKETQYF
TGTGCCAGCAGCAAGGGACAGGGAAAAGAGACCCAGTACTTC
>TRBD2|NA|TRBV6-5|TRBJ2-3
CATCQGRGGDTQYF
TGTGCCACTTGCCAGGGGCGGGGGGGCGATACGCAGTATTTT
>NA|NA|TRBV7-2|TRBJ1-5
CASSLDQGLQHF
TGTGCCAGCAGCTTGGATCAGGGACTCCAGCATTTT
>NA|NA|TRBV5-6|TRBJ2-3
CASTGRGGRRDTQYF
TGTGCCAGCACGGGTAGGGGGGGGCGCAGAGATACGCAGTATTTT
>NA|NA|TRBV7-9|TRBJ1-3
CASSPSGGWTGNTIYF
TGTGCCAGCAGCCCCTCGGGGGGATGGACTGGAAACACCATATATTTT
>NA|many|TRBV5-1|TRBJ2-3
CASRRDGPSTDTQYF
TGCGCCAGCAGACGGGACGGACCTAGCACAGATACGCAGTATTTT
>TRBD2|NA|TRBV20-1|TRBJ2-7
CSARTSGGAAEQYF
TGCAGTGCCCGGACTAGCGGGGGGGCAGCCGAGCAGTACTTC
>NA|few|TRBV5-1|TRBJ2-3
CASSLGTPDTDTQYF
TGCGCCAGCAGCTTGGGGACACCGGACACAGATACGCAGTATTTT
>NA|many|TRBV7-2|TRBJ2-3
CASSQMVGDTQYF
TGTGCCAGCAGCCAGATGGTAGGAGATACGCAGTATTTT
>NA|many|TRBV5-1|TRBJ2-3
CASRERPSTDTQYF
TGCGCCAGCAGGGAACGTCCTAGCACAGATACGCAGTATTTT
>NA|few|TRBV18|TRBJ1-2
CASSRTEQHGYTF
TGTGCCAGCTCCCGGACTGAGCAGCATGGCTACACCTTC
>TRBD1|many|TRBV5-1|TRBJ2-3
CASSPRYRGFPDTQYF
TGCGCCAGCAGCCCAAGATACAGGGGATTTCCAGATACGCAGTATTTT
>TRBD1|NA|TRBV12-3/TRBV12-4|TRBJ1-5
CASSGQGRQPQHF
TGTGCCAGCAGTGGACAGGGAAGACAGCCCCAGCATTTT
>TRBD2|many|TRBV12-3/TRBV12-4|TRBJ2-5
CASSSQAGGLETQYF
TGTGCCAGCAGTTCCCAGGCGGGGGGCTTAGAGACCCAGTACTTC
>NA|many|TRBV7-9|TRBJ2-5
CASSLRPRETQYF
TGTGCCAGCAGCTTAAGGCCCCGGGAGACCCAGTACTTC
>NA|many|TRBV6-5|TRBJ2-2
CASSYHNTGELFF
TGTGCCAGCAGTTACCATAACACCGGGGAGCTGTTTTTT
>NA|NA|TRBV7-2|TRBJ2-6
CASSLAPTAHPGANVLTF
TGTGCCAGCAGCTTAGCCCCGACAGCACACCCTGGGGCCAACGTCCTGACTTTC
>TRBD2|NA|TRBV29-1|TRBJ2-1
CSVSKAGGNNEQFF
TGCAGCGTGAGTAAAGCGGGGGGAAACAATGAGCAGTTCTTC
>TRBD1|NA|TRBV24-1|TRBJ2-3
CATRKTGTPDTQYF
TGTGCCACCCGCAAGACAGGGACCCCAGATACGCAGTATTTT
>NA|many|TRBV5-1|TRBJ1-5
CASSITGTQPQHF
TGCGCCAGCAGCATAACAGGGACTCAGCCCCAGCATTTT
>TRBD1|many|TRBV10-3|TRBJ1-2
CAISDEGTGRGYTF
TGTGCCATCAGTGATGAGGGGACAGGGAGAGGCTACACCTTC
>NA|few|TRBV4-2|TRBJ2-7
CASSPLMDREQYF
TGTGCCAGCAGCCCCCTGATGGATCGCGAGCAGTACTTC
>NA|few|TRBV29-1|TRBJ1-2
CSVEYYYGYTF
TGCAGCGTTGAATACTACTATGGCTACACCTTC
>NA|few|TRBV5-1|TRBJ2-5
CASSTPATGGEETQYF
TGCGCCAGCAGTACTCCCGCAACCGGGGGAGAAGAGACCCAGTACTTC
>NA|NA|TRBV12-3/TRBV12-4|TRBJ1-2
CASSFSQDSNYGYTF
TGTGCCAGCAGTTTTTCTCAGGACTCTAACTATGGCTACACCTTC
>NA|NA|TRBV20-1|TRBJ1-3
CSASSFGNTIYF
TGCAGTGCTAGCTCTTTTGGAAACACCATATATTTT
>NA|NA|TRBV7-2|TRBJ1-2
CASSSPPGTIKVYGYTF
TGTGCCAGCAGCTCGCCCCCGGGGACGATTAAAGTCTATGGCTACACCTTC
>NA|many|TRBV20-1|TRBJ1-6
CVPRSYNSPLHF
TGCGTCCCCCGCTCCTATAATTCACCCCTCCACTTT
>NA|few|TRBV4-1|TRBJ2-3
CASSQRPGSWGDKQYF
TGCGCCAGCAGCCAACGTCCAGGATCATGGGGAGATAAGCAGTATTTT
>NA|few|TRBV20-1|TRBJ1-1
CSAPDRRMTEAFF
TGCAGTGCCCCCGACAGGAGGATGACTGAAGCTTTCTTT
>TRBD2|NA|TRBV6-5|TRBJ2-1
CASSFGLAGLNEQFF
TGTGCCAGCAGTTTTGGACTAGCGGGCCTTAATGAGCAGTTCTTC
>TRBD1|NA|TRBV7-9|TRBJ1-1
CASRSWTGDENTEAFF
TGTGCCAGCAGAAGTTGGACAGGGGATGAGAACACTGAAGCTTTCTTT
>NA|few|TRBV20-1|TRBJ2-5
CSARPLRDRRETQYF
TGCAGTGCTCGGCCCCTCCGGGACCGTCGGGAGACCCAGTACTTC
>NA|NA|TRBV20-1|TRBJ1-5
CSARPNSGTVSNQPQHF
TGCAGTGCTAGACCCAACTCCGGGACGGTGAGCAATCAGCCCCAGCATTTT
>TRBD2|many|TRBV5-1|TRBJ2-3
CASSLRGLAGTDTQYF
TGCGCCAGCAGCTTAAGAGGACTAGCGGGGACGGATACGCAGTATTTT
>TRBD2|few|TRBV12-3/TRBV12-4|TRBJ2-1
CASSLSGGGDNEQFF
TGTGCCAGCAGTTTAAGCGGCGGGGGGGACAATGAGCAGTTCTTC
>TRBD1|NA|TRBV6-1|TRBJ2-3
CASRQGLGTDTQYF
TGTGCCAGCAGACAGGGGTTGGGTACAGATACGCAGTATTTT
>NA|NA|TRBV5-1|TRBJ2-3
CASSERRIGADTQYF
TGCGCCAGCAGCGAACGACGGATAGGGGCAGATACGCAGTATTTT
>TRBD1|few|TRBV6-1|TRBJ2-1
CATPGQYNEQFF
TGTGCCACCCCGGGACAGTACAATGAGCAGTTCTTC
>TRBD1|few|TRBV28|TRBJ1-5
CASTGTGTGANQPQHF
TGTGCCAGCACCGGAACCGGGACAGGGGCCAATCAGCCCCAGCATTTT
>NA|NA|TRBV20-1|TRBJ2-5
CSASDTVAQYF
TGCAGTGCAAGCGACACGGTGGCCCAGTACTTC
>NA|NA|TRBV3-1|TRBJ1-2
CASSQGGRPSGYTF
TGTGCCAGCAGCCAGGGCGGCAGACCGTCGGGCTACACCTTC
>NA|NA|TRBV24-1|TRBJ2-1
CATSDTPPGDEQFF
TGTGCCACCAGTGATACCCCGCCGGGGGATGAGCAGTTCTTC
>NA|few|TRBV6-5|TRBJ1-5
CASSYFGGADQHF
TGTGCCAGCAGTTACTTCGGGGGCGCAGACCAGCATTTT
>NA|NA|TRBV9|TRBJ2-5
CASSVMAGTFAANLETQYF
TGTGCCAGCAGCGTGATGGCGGGAACCTTCGCGGCAAACTTGGAGACCCAGTACTTC
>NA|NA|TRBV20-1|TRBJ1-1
CSATPGGFGGMAFF
TGCAGTGCCACCCCTGGGGGTTTTGGAGGGATGGCTTTCTTT